This T cell receptor (beta chain) is from a study of T cell changes during pregnancy in multiple sclerosis. Sequencing was performed with immunoSEQ multiplex PCR; in TCRdb, only in-frame clones are kept and a portion is missing. The sample includes tens of thousands of clones, around 93% of them seen just once. CDR1 and CDR2 from the germline V gene are LNHDA and SQIVND (reference sequence). The CDR3 has 14 residues. The V end was cut by 0 bases, the J end by 2 bases, with 7 bases between. This clone was detected only once. The sample was peripheral blood, taken in the first trimester of pregnancy. The J gene is TRBJ1-2, the V gene TRBV19, with D unclear. The sequence came from a female donor with multiple sclerosis, enrolled in a pregnancy study. In nucleotides, the CDR3 is TGTGCCAGTAGTATAGAACGGGGAAACTATGGCTACACCTTC. It encodes CASSIERGNYGYTF.